The 9 T cell receptor beta chains below were found in one sample sequenced in a study of blood T cell repertoires in COVID-19. The table came from immunoSEQ multiplex PCR; TCRdb's copy has only in-frame clones and leaves some out. This table has about 210,000 clones, roughly 88% appearing once. The material sequenced was PBMCs or T cells enriched from blood (not recorded which). These receptors came from a man aged 35-49 years with acute COVID-19.

This clone showed up just once. The rearrangement links TRBV30 to TRBJ2-7, with D unclear. Trimming removed 2 bases at V and 2 bases at J, with 7 bases between. The CDR3 is 12 amino acids. Germline CDR1 and CDR2: GTSNPN and SVGIG (reference sequence). CDR3 DNA: TGTGCCTGGAGTACAGTAGCCTACGAGCAGTACTTC. Translated: CAWSTVAYEQYF.

V usage is TRBV5-4 and J usage is TRBJ2-1; D is perhaps TRBD1 (7 bases). V lost 3 bases to trimming and J lost 0 bases, with 13 bases between them. CDR1 is SGHNT and CDR2 is YYREEE in the germline V gene (reference sequence). The CDR3 length is 16 residues. The DNA for the CDR3 is TGTGCCAGCAGCTCAAGACAGGGAGGCTCCTACAATGAGCAGTTCTTC. Amino acid sequence: CASSSRQGGSYNEQFF.

V and J are TRBV11-3 and TRBJ2-1; a weak D match, TRBD1 (5 bases). Germline V lookup: CDR1 SGHNT, CDR2 YENEEA. The CDR3 loop spans 13 amino acids. V lost 5 bases to trimming and J lost 7 bases, with 12 bases between them. The CDR3 region has the DNA TGTGCCAGCAGCCCAGGAGCAGGGAATGAGCAGTTCTTC. Amino acids: CASSPGAGNEQFF. Full variable domain (missing parts from reference TRBV11-3 and TRBJ2-1): EAGVVQSPRYKIIEKKQPVAFWCNPISGHNTLYWYLQNLGQGPELLIRYENEEAVDDSQLPKDRFSAERLKGVDSTLKIQPAELGDSAVYLCASSPGAGNEQFFGPGTRLTVL.

The rearrangement uses TRBV6-2 or TRBV6-3 and TRBJ1-5; weak D call: TRBD1 (5 bases). Germline CDR1 is MNHEY and CDR2 is SVGEGT. The CDR3 consists of 14 residues. The ends were cut back, 2 bases at V and 5 bases at J, with 10 bases in the middle. This CDR3 reads CASSYVRGDQPQHF. The CDR3 bases are TGTGCCAGCAGTTACGTCCGGGGGGATCAGCCCCAGCATTTT.

V usage is TRBV7-9 and J usage is TRBJ1-1; 7 positions match TRBD1. This CDR3 is built from 15 residues. Germline assignment: CDR1 SEHNR and CDR2 FQNEAQ (reference sequence). Trimming removed 5 bases from V and 6 bases from J; junction bases left unmatched: 12. The CDR3 is CASSPPDRVKAEAFF. In DNA, the CDR3 is TGTGCCAGCAGCCCTCCCGACAGGGTAAAGGCTGAAGCTTTCTTT. The whole variable domain, filled in from reference TRBV7-9 and TRBJ1-1, reads DTGVSQNPRHKITKRGQNVTFRCDPISEHNRLYWYRQTLGQGPEFLTYFQNEAQLEKSRLLSDRFSAERPKGSFSTLEIQRTEQGDSAMYLCASSPPDRVKAEAFFGQGTRLTVV.

V gene TRBV7-2 combines with J gene TRBJ2-5, with a possible D match to TRBD2 (5 bases). V lost 4 bases to trimming and J lost 9 bases, with 21 bases between them. The germline V gene has CDR1 SGHTA and CDR2 FQGNSA. The CDR3 runs to 15 residues. The CDR3 sequence: CASSSTRTGVEAQYF. CDR3 bases: TGTGCCAGCAGCTCAACAAGAACTGGGGTGGAGGCCCAGTACTTC.

The chain recombines TRBV2 with TRBJ1-5, with 11 bases matching TRBD1. Germline CDR1 reads SNHLY; CDR2 reads FYNNEI. V lost 7 bases and J lost 3; bases outside the gene matches: 11. There are 17 residues in the CDR3. This chain's CDR3 is CASMDRGLWRDNQPQHF. The CDR3 bases are TGTGCCAGCATGGACAGGGGGCTCTGGAGGGACAATCAGCCCCAGCATTTT.

The V gene is TRBV9, the J gene TRBJ2-1, with 7 bases matching TRBD2. Germline values: CDR1 SGDLS, CDR2 YYNGEE. Trimming took 0 bases from V and 4 from J; bases not matched to a gene: 4. This CDR3 has 15 amino acids. Written as DNA, the CDR3 is TGTGCCAGCAGCGTAGGTAGCGGGCCTTACAATGAGCAGTTCTTC. Amino acid sequence: CASSVGSGPYNEQFF.

The chain employs TRBV27 and TRBJ1-6; 7 nucleotides match TRBD1. Germline assignment: CDR1 MNHEY and CDR2 SMNVEV (reference sequence). The CDR3 runs 14 residues. Germline trimming cut 5 bases from V and 7 bases from J; bases unmatched to any gene: 5. CDR3 sequence reads: CASSRQGSNSPLHF. The CDR3 DNA reads as TGTGCCAGCAGTCGACAGGGCTCGAATTCACCCCTCCACTTT.